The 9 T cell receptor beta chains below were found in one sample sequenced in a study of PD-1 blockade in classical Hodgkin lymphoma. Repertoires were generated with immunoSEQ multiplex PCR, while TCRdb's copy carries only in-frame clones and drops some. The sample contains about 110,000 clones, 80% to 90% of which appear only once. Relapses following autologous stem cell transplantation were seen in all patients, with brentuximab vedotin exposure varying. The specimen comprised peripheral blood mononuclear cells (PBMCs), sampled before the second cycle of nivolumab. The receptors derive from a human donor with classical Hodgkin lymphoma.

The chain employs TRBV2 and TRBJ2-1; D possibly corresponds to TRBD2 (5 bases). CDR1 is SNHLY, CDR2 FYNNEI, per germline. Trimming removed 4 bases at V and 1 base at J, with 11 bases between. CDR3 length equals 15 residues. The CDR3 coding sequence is TGTGCCAGCAGTGTAGGACTGCAATCCTACAATGAGCAGTTCTTC. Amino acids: CASSVGLQSYNEQFF. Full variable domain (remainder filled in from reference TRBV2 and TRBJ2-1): EPEVTQTPSHQVTQMGQEVILRCVPISNHLYFYWYRQILGQKVEFLVSFYNNEISEKSEIFDDQFSVERPDGSNFTLKIRSTKLEDSAMYFCASSVGLQSYNEQFFGPGTRLTVL.

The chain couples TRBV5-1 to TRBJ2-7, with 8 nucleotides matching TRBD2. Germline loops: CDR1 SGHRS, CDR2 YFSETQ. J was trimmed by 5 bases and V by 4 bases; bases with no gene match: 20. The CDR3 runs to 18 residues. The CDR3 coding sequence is TGCGCCAGCAGCCGGGGACAAGCCGGACTAGCCTACCGGGACGAGCAGTACTTC. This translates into CASSRGQAGLAYRDEQYF. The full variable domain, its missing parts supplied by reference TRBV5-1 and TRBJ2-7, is KAGVTQTPRYLIKTRGQQVTLSCSPISGHRSVSWYQQTPGQGLQFLFEYFSETQRNKGNFPGRFSGRQFSNSRSEMNVSTLELGDSALYLCASSRGQAGLAYRDEQYFGPGTRLTVT.

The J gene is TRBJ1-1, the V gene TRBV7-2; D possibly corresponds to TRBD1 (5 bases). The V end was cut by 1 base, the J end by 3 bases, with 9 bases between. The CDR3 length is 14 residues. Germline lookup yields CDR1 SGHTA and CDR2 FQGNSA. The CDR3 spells CASSLGGPYTEAFF. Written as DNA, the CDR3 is TGTGCCAGCAGCTTAGGGGGCCCCTACACTGAAGCTTTCTTT.

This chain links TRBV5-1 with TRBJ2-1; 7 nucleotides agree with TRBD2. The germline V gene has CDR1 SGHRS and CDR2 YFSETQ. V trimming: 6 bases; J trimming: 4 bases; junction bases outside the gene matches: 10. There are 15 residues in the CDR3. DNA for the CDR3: TGCGCCAGCACCAAGAGCGGGGAAAAGTACAATGAGCAGTTCTTC. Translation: CASTKSGEKYNEQFF.

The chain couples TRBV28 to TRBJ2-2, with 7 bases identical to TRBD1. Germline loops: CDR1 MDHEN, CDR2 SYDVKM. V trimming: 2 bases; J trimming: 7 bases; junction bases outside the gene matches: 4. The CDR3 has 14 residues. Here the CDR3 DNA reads TGTGCCAGCAGTTTAGACAGGGAAATCGGGGAGCTGTTTTTT. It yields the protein CASSLDREIGELFF.

CDR3 protein: CASSPASGRWETQYF. CDR3 sequence (DNA): TGTGCCAGCTCACCCGCTAGCGGGAGATGGGAGACCCAGTACTTC. V is TRBV18 and J is TRBJ2-5; 10 positions agree with TRBD2. This CDR3 is 15 amino acids long. Per germline, CDR1 KGHSH and CDR2 LQKENI. Germline trimming cut 3 bases from V and 5 bases from J; bases unmatched to any gene: 6.

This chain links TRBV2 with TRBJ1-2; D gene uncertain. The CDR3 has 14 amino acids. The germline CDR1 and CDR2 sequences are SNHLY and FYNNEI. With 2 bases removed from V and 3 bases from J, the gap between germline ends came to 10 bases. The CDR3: CASSEISDYYGYTF. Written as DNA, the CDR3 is TGTGCCAGCAGTGAAATCTCGGACTACTATGGCTACACCTTC. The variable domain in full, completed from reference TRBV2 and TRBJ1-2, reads EPEVTQTPSHQVTQMGQEVILRCVPISNHLYFYWYRQILGQKVEFLVSFYNNEISEKSEIFDDQFSVERPDGSNFTLKIRSTKLEDSAMYFCASSEISDYYGYTFGSGTRLTVV.

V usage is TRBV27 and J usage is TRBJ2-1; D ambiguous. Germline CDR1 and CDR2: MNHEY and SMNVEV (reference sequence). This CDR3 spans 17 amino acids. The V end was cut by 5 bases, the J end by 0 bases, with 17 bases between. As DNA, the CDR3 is TGTGCCAGCAGTCCTAAGGTAGGGCCAGGCTCCTACAATGAGCAGTTCTTC. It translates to CASSPKVGPGSYNEQFF.

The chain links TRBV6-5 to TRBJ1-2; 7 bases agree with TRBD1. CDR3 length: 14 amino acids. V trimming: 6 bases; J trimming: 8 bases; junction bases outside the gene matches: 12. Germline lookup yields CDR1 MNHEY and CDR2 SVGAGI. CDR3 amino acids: CASRRTGDQTGYTF. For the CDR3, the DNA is TGTGCCAGCAGACGAACAGGGGATCAGACCGGCTACACCTTC.